What follows describes a single T cell receptor (beta chain). This record comes from a study of blood T cell repertoires in COVID-19. As for the study in general: Material from acute and convalescent COVID-19 was sourced from the United States, Italy and Spain. T cells, B-cell-depleted T cells, or PBMCs provided the cDNA or gDNA that served as material.

Germline V lookup: CDR1 GTSNPN, CDR2 SVGIG (reference sequence). With 0 bases removed from V and 5 bases from J, the gap between germline ends came to 13 bases. This CDR3 is built from 14 residues. Per the study methods: Reference gene primer amplification gave nucleated cell count estimates. Data came from immunoSEQ multiplex PCR; TCRdb stores just in-frame clones and leaves some out. V and J calls and clone size are as listed in that table; D and trimming were resolved from the DNA. In the table there are about 13,000 clones, roughly 87% of which are singletons. The TCR was taken from a human donor in a cohort sampled during active COVID-19. The chain joins TRBV30 to TRBJ1-1; TRBD1 might be the D (5 bases). The sample consisted of peripheral blood. This chain's CDR3 is CAWSVRGLGTEAFF. In DNA form, the CDR3 reads TGTGCCTGGAGTGTACGGGGGTTGGGAACTGAAGCTTTCTTT.